This T cell receptor beta chain was sequenced for a study of T-cell reconstitution after alpha-beta-depleted transplantation in children. This clonotype was observed a handful of times. This CDR3 is 14 amino acids long. Germline V gene data show CDR1 as DFQATT and CDR2 as SNEGSKA (reference sequence). The V end was cut by 5 bases, the J end by 5 bases, with 16 bases between. Unique molecular identifiers were incorporated during preparation of the TCRbeta library. MiXCR, applied by TCRdb to the PCR reads, yields one record per CDR3 protein. The sample yields 300,000 to 400,000 distinct CDR3 sequences, about 16% seen once.

J is TRBJ2-1 and V is TRBV20-1; the D is unclear. This TCR was sampled from a male patient between 2 and 10 years old who had a stem cell transplant for acute lymphoblastic leukemia, so the T cells may come from the graft donor. Sequences were derived from PBMCs, mostly from graft donor cells, sampled 360 days after TCRalphabeta/CD19-depleted stem cell transplant. CDR3 region: CSAGPGLHNNEQFF. As DNA, the CDR3 is TGCAGTGCTGGCCCGGGCCTACACAACAATGAGCAGTTCTTC.